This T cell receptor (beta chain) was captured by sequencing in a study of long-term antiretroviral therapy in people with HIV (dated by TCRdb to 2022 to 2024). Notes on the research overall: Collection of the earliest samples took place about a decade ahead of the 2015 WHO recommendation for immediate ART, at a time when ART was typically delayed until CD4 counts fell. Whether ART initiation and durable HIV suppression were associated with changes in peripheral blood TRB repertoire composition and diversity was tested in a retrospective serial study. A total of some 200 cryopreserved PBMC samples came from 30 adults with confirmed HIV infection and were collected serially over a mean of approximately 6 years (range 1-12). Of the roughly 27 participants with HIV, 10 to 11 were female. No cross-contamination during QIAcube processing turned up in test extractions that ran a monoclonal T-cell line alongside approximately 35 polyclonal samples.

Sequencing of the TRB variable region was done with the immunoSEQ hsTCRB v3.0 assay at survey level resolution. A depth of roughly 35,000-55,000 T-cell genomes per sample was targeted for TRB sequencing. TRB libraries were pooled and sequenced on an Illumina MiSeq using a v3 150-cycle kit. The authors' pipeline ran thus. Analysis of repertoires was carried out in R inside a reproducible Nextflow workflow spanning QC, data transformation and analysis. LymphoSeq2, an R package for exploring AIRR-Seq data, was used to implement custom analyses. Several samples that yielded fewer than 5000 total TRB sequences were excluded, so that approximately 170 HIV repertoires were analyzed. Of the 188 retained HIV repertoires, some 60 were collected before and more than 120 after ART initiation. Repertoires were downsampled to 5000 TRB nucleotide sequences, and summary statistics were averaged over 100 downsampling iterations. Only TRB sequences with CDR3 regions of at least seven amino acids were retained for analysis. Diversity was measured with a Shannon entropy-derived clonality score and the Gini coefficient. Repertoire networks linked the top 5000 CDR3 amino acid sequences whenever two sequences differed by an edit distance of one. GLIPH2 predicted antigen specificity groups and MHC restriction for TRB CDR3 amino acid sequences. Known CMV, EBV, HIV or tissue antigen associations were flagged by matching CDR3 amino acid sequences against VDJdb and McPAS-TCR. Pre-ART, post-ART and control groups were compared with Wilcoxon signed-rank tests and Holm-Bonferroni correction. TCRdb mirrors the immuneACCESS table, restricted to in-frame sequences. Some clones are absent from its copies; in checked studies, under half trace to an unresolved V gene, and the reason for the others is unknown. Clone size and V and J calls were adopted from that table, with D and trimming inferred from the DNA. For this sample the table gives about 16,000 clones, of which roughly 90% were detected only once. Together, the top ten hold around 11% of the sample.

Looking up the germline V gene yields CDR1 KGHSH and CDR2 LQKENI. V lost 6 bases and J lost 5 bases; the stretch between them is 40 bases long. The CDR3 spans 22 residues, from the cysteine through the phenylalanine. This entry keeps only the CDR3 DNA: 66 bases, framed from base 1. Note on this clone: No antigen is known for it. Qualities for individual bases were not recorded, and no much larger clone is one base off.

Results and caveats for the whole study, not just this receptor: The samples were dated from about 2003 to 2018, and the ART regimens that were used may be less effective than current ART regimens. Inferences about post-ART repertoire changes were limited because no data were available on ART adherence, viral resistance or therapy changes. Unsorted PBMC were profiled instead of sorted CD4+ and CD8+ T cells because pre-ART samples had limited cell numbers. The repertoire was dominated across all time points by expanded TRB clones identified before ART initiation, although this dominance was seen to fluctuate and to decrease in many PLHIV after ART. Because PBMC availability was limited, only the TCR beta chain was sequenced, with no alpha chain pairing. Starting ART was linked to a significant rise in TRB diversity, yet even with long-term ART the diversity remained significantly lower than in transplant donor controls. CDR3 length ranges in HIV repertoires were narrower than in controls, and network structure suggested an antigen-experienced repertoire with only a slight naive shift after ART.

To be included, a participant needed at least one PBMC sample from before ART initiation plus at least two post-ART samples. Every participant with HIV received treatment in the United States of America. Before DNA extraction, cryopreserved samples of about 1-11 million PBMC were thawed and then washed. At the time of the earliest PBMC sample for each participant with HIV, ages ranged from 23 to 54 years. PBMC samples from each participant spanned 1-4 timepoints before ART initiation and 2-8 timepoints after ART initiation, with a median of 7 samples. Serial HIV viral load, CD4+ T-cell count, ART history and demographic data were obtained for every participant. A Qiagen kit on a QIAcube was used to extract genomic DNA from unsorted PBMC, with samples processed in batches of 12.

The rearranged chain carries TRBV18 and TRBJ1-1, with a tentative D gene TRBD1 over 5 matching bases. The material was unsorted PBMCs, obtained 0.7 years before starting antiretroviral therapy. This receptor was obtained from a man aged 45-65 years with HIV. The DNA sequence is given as TGTGCCAGCTCCCTGAGATTTGGAGGAGTTGCTGGGGCGAGTGGGTTGAGGACTGAAGCTTTCTTT. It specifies CASSLRFGGVAGASGLRTEAFF.